The rows below give T cell receptor beta chains drawn from one sample of a study of CD8+CD57+ T cells in acquired aplastic anemia. In TCRdb, the reads were re-called with MiXCR into one record per CDR3 protein. The sample includes approximately 21,000 distinct CDR3 sequences, almost 40% of them seen just once. The sequenced material came from CD8+CD57+ T cells sorted from PBMCs. Receptor source: a human donor with aplastic anemia. Both conserved end residues are part of each CDR3. A D gene is named only where the DNA matches it firmly. Some rows mark clone size as missing; the rest say once, few, many or name a class of expanded clone.

v_call,j_call,clone_size,d_call,cdr3_nt,cdr3_aa
TRBV5-1,TRBJ2-5,.,TRBD2,TGCGCCAGCACTACTAGCGGGGGGCAAGAGACCCAGTACTTC,CASTTSGGQETQYF
TRBV15,TRBJ2-3,few,.,TGTGCCACCAGGAGGGGGGAAGGAACAGATACGCAGTATTTT,CATRRGEGTDTQYF
TRBV13,TRBJ1-1,many,TRBD1,TGTGCCAGCAGCTCGTCCCGGGACAGGGGTTTGGTCACTGAAGCTTTCTTT,CASSSSRDRGLVTEAFF
TRBV11-2,TRBJ2-2,.,.,TGTGCCAGCAGCTTAGCCCGGAACACCGGGGAGCTGTTTTTT,CASSLARNTGELFF
TRBV5-1,TRBJ2-2,few,TRBD1,TGCGCCAGCAGCTGGGGACAGGGGAGCGCCGGGGAGCTGTTTTTT,CASSWGQGSAGELFF
TRBV20-1,TRBJ2-3,few,TRBD2,TGCAGTGCTAGAGACGGGACTAGCGGGAGTATGCAGTATTTT,CSARDGTSGSMQYF
TRBV7-6,TRBJ2-7,few,.,TGTGCCAGCAGCAGAACAGGGAGTTGGTACGAGCAGTACTTC,CASSRTGSWYEQYF
TRBV30,TRBJ2-1,.,.,TGTGACTGGAGTTCAGACGTGTGCTCTTCCGATCTGTTCTTC,CDWSSDVCSSDLFF
TRBV20-1,TRBJ1-2,few,.,TGCAGTGCTAGAGACACAAGTAACTATGGCTACACCTTC,CSARDTSNYGYTF
TRBV11-2,TRBJ2-3,.,.,TGTGCCAGCAGCTTAGACGTTTCAGGCCCTGCCACAGATACGCAGTATTTT,CASSLDVSGPATDTQYF
TRBV7-6,TRBJ2-1,.,.,TGTGCCAGCAGCTTCTTTGGGGATGAGCAGTTCTTC,CASSFFGDEQFF
TRBV7-2,TRBJ1-2,.,.,TGTGCCAGCACCTTCCCCGGACAGAACTATGGCTACACCTTC,CASTFPGQNYGYTF
TRBV20-1,TRBJ2-1,.,TRBD2,TGCAGTGCAATAGTGGGGTCTAGCGGGGCATACAATGAGCAGTTCTTC,CSAIVGSSGAYNEQFF
TRBV20-1,TRBJ2-3,.,TRBD2,TGCAGTGCTAGAGATCCCCCCGTTAGCGGGACGGGTTTTTTTTTTTTTCAGTATTTT,CSARDPPVSGTGFFFFQYF
TRBV15,TRBJ2-7,.,.,TGCGCCAGCAGCAGGGATGTAGGGGGGCAAGACGAGCAGTATTTC,CASSRDVGGQDEQYF
TRBV24-1,TRBJ1-2,.,.,TGTGCCACCAGTGGGCAGGGAAACGGCTACACCTTC,CATSGQGNGYTF
TRBV7-6,TRBJ2-1,.,TRBD1,TGTGCCAGCAGCTTAGCGTGGGGACAGGGGGCCGATGAGCAGTTCTTC,CASSLAWGQGADEQFF